The entry below describes one T cell receptor (beta chain). This clone was counted only a few times. Its recognized antigen is unknown. No much larger clone exists at a distance of one base, and base qualities are not known. This specimen belongs to a study of cytomegalovirus exposure and HLA in healthy donors (dated by TCRdb to about 2017). About the investigation overall: An earlier analysis of 587 of the donors reported approximately 290 Gb of sequence data and some 120 million unique TCR beta sequences from 150 million to 200 million T cells. Approximately 300 gigabases of sequencing data and around 80 million unique TCR sequences made up an early release that covered approximately 700 HLA-typed donors. Of the roughly 400 genotyped donors, roughly 85% fell in the genetic ancestry cluster associated with self-reported Caucasian donors. The study was designed to test whether signatures of past pathogen exposure could be identified by cataloging public T cell receptors. Using immunosequencing, the study profiled T cell repertoires from 500 to 800 subjects and related those repertoires to cytomegalovirus serostatus. Besides the first cohort of some 670 subjects, a separate validation cohort made up of about 120 different subjects was used. To predict cytomegalovirus infection status, the study brought together high-throughput TCR immunosequencing, statistical association of individual TCRs with disease status, and machine learning. A later analysis re-analyzed previously published TCR beta repertoires from about 600 donors and added high-resolution HLA genotyping to study TCR occurrence patterns. In the later analysis, no new phenotypic data were used to find candidate immune exposures; instead, reliance was placed on TCR beta sequences and their occurrence across donors. In an earlier analysis of a few hundred of the donors, high-throughput TCR beta sequencing was used to judge whether each TCR beta V gene segment behaved as functional or pseudogenic. Donor age, sex, ethnicity and CMV serostatus were compiled together with the repertoire data. A later genetic analysis used genome-wide SNP genotypes for about 65% of the 666 donors, treating that subset as a discovery cohort. All discovery cohort repertoires had been generated using a single sequencing platform. Both class I and class II loci were covered by HLA typing, at four-digit resolution. The number of typed donors differed by locus: about 620-630 for A, B, C, DRB1 and DQB1; approximately 520 for DQA1; 606 for DPA1; and 400 to 480 for DPB1. A few DR-DQ haplotypes were treated as single units for association and clustering because of strong linkage in the cohort. Across some 400 genotyped donors of the cohort, an average of roughly 250,000 unique TCR beta nucleotide sequences per donor were sequenced, and around 19% of those sequences were non-productive. The paper as a whole reports these results and caveats: The earlier analysis of 587 of the donors excluded about 16 rarely observed V segments, including chromosome 9 orphons, because counts were too low. In vitro tests confirmed that a few of the cytomegalovirus-associated TCR beta chains recognize cytomegalovirus antigens. Compared with the approximately 700-donor mean, donors in an Asian-associated ancestry cluster had fewer N-insertions in productive TCRs, according to a later genetic analysis. A cluster of highly shared sequence variants was judged likely to be a technical artifact of the sequencing pipeline. In both the original and validation cohorts, the classifier was reported to diagnose cytomegalovirus status with high specificity and sensitivity. Across donors, most TCR sequences were observed very rarely, whereas some public TCRs were present in many individuals. In a later analysis, TCR association rates were found to vary across HLA loci, with the most associated TCRs seen for DRB1 alleles and the fewest for HLA-C alleles. Because HLA typing was unavailable for some donors at each locus, only the typed subset was used in association tests. In this cohort, only TCR beta chains were sequenced, and detectable features were limited by the absence of alpha or paired-chain data. A later analysis reported that several top co-occurrence clusters appeared linked to parvovirus B19, influenza, CMV and Epstein-Barr virus. Correlated functional status among segregating V segments might be attributable to linkage disequilibrium, but an unknown experimental factor could not be ruled out. In an earlier analysis of 587 of the donors, most TCR beta V segments were observed in productive rearrangements about 90% or about 30% of the time, broadly matching IMGT annotations. Immune exposure information for the cohort was limited to CMV serostatus. Sequencing depth was assumed to be roughly uniform across donors in the presence/absence analyses, though that assumption may not hold. At a false discovery rate of 0.05, a later analysis linked 16,951 TCR beta sequences to specific HLA alleles. Some IMGT-functional V segments, including TRBV6-2 and TRBV6-3, could not be distinguished by the 87-base-pair reads and were therefore excluded. A further reported finding was that TCR beta sequences accurately predicted the HLA-A and HLA-B alleles for most subjects in the first cohort. Compared with equally common non-associated chains, HLA-associated TCR beta chains in a later analysis were more clonally expanded and had lower generation probabilities. A later analysis found that most CMV-associated TCR beta chains appeared HLA-restricted, with HLA associations seemingly driven largely by CMV exposure. The authors suggested that the approach could potentially be extended to other disease states and immunological phenotypes. In the study, approximately 150 TCR beta chains were listed as associated with cytomegalovirus. An association between a missense DCLRE1C variant and V-gene and J-gene trimming of TCR beta chains was found in a later genetic analysis and replicated in an independent cohort. Strong co-occurrence of HLA alleles, especially DR and DQ, made assigning TCR associations to individual alleles difficult.

The cohort was made up of under 800 healthy bone marrow donors. Cohort members were all nominally healthy when sampled, although unrecorded immune exposures were likely present. The donor tested CMV seropositive, placing the donor among the 290 or so seropositive members of the cohort. Every donor gave a peripheral blood sample, and the peripheral blood mononuclear cells from that sample were used for TCR beta sequencing. Genomic DNA was extracted from the blood cell samples with the Qiagen DNeasy Blood Extraction Kit. V trim: 8 bases; J trim: 4 bases; unmatched bases: 4. From its cysteine to its phenylalanine, the CDR3 spans 13 amino acids. Solely the CDR3 DNA is kept, with 39 bases framed from the first base. The germline V gene yields SGHVS for CDR1 and FQNEAQ for CDR2. Libraries came from the immunoSEQ multiplex PCR assay. A mixture of 60 forward primers for TCR Vbeta segments and 13 reverse primers for TCR Jbeta segments was used in the multiplex PCR. A multiplex PCR assay on genomic DNA amplified the CDR3 region of rearranged TCR beta genes. Amplified TCR beta libraries were sequenced as 87-base-pair reads on the Illumina HiSeq System. As for how the authors treated the data: A later analysis tallied 70 million to 100 million unique TCR beta chains across the 550 to 850 repertoires, and some 10 million of those chains were shared by two or more donors. Raw reads were error-corrected and collapsed into unique sequences by a nearest-neighbor algorithm in which closely related sequences were merged to remove PCR and sequencing errors. CDR3 sequences were aligned to IMGT reference sequences to assign V, D and J gene segments. For a sequence to be retained, a match of at least six nucleotides was required to both a V gene segment and a J gene segment. Rearrangements were called productive when the CDR3 lacked stop codons and stayed in frame with V and J; all others were non-productive. CDR3 was defined according to IMGT convention as the region running from the second conserved V-encoded cysteine to the conserved J-encoded phenylalanine. Sequences without an unambiguous match to a single V gene segment were excluded from the earlier analysis of a few hundred of the donors. An earlier analysis of approximately 590 of the donors called V segments functional above 56.7% productive rearrangements and segregating when the between-donor standard deviation exceeded 5%. To diagnose cytomegalovirus status from the catalog of TCR beta chain sequences, a statistical classification framework was built. In a later analysis, V and J genes were assigned by comparing TCR nucleotide sequences against IMGT/GENE-DB human TR gene sequences. The TCRdist pipeline was used in a later analysis to assign CDR3 sequences and most-parsimonious VDJ recombination scenarios. In a later analysis, each TCR beta chain was defined by its CDR3 amino acid sequence together with its V-gene family, and reads without a unique V-gene family were excluded. In a later analysis, around 600 highly shared, low-generation-probability nucleotide sequences were removed to address suspected cross-contamination and a sequencing artifact. In a later analysis, a clonal expansion index for each public chain was calculated from normalized within-repertoire ranks of inferred template counts. In a later analysis, generation probabilities were computed using a VDJ recombination model fitted to out-of-frame rearrangements, and the results were checked against IGoR. In a later analysis, hypergeometric tests were used to score TCR-TCR, TCR-HLA and TCR-CMV co-occurrence, with a repertoire-size bias correction applied to TCR pairs. A later analysis estimated false discovery rates by permuting HLA or CMV assignments 20 times. A later analysis grouped co-occurring TCRs with DBSCAN, adding TCRdist sequence similarity when clustering within HLA-allele-positive subsets. Repertoires with fewer than 30,000 or more than 120,000 public chains, plus five repertoires with anomalous nucleotide sharing, were excluded from co-occurrence clustering. TCRdb took this table from immuneACCESS and kept in-frame rearrangements with V and J called. Such tables lack part of the clones; where checked against another copy, unresolved V genes explain under half of the gap, and the rest is unexplained. V and J calls and clone size are those listed in that table; D and trimming were worked out from the DNA. For this sample the table gives around 99,000 clones, of which 76% were detected only once. The leading ten clones occupy 7.7% of the sample.

The receptor was isolated from a woman in her fifties or sixties in good health and CMV-seropositive. The sequence is built from TRBV7-8 and TRBJ2-5, with 10 bases aligning to TRBD1. Sample: PBMCs. Here the CDR3 is given as CASSGTGVETQYF. The DNA is TGTGCCAGCTCCGGGACAGGGGTAGAGACCCAGTACTTC.